Following are 14 T cell receptor beta chains from one sample sequenced in a study of CD8 T cells in ankylosing spondylitis. MiXCR, run by TCRdb on the 5' RACE reads, gives a single entry per CDR3 protein. The sample carries about 210,000 distinct CDR3 sequences, around 8% recorded once. Sample: blood, either unsorted or a sorted T cell fraction (not recorded which). Receptors originate from a female donor with ankylosing spondylitis or in good health (not recorded which).

This clonotype was observed at least ten times. This chain links TRBV3-1 with TRBJ2-3; TRBD2 agrees at 12 bases. CDR3 size: 15 residues. The V gene's germline CDR1 is LGHDT and CDR2 YNNKEL (reference sequence). Trimming removed 4 bases from V and 4 bases from J; junction bases left unmatched: 3. CDR3 sequence: CASSLGLAGSDTQYF. CDR3 nucleotides: TGTGCCAGCAGCCTCGGACTAGCGGGATCAGATACGCAGTATTTT.

This clonotype was detected ten times or more. The chain employs TRBV3-1 and TRBJ2-7, with D possibly being TRBD1 (5 bases). Germline V lookup: CDR1 LGHDT, CDR2 YNNKEL (reference sequence). Trimming took off 3 bases at V and 2 bases at J, with 14 bases between the two ends. This CDR3 region has 15 residues. CDR3 nucleotides: TGTGCCAGCAGCCAGGGGCTCTCCACCACCTACGAGCAGTACTTC. Amino acids: CASSQGLSTTYEQYF.

The V call is TRBV18, the J call TRBJ2-7, with 12 bases lining up with TRBD1. The CDR3 is 14 residues long. CDR1 and CDR2 (germline): KGHSH, LQKENI. After removal of 5 bases from V and 4 bases from J, the junction contained 3 bases not matched to a gene. DNA of the CDR3: TGTGCCAGCTCAGGGGACAGGGGGCAGTACGAGCAGTACTTC. It is translated as CASSGDRGQYEQYF.

This clonotype was found many times. The chain employs TRBV10-3 and TRBJ2-5; D is perhaps TRBD1 (6 bases). CDR3 size: 13 residues. V was cut by 10 bases and J by 1 base, with 13 bases left in between. Germline assignment: CDR1 ENHRY and CDR2 SYGVKD. The chain's CDR3 is CATETGAQETQYF. DNA of the CDR3: TGTGCCACCGAGACAGGCGCCCAAGAGACCCAGTACTTC.

Ten or more counts support this clonotype. V is TRBV20-1 and J is TRBJ2-1; 7 bases are shared with TRBD2. Germline trimming cut 6 bases from V and 10 bases from J; bases unmatched to any gene: 6. CDR3 length equals 11 residues. The germline CDR1 and CDR2 sequences are DFQATT and SNEGSKA (reference sequence). The CDR3 DNA is TGCAGTGCCCTCGGGGGGTACGAGCAGTTCTTC. It yields the protein CSALGGYEQFF.

This clonotype was picked up a small number of times. The V gene is TRBV30, the J gene TRBJ2-1; no reliable D call. Germline CDR1 GTSNPN, CDR2 SVGIG (reference sequence). The V end was cut by 2 bases, the J end by 10 bases, with 9 bases between. The CDR3 has 11 amino acids. CDR3: CAWSMGQEQFF. CDR3 sequence (DNA): TGTGCCTGGAGTATGGGCCAGGAGCAGTTCTTC.

Many counts were recorded for this clonotype. The rearrangement links TRBV27 to TRBJ2-5; no clear D. CDR1 and CDR2 from the germline V gene are MNHEY and SMNVEV (reference sequence). V lost 5 bases, J lost 5 bases, and 18 bases lay in between. This CDR3 spans 15 amino acids. The CDR3: CASSRVLVGKETQYF. The DNA for the CDR3 is TGTGCCAGCAGTAGGGTTTTGGTTGGTAAGGAGACCCAGTACTTC.

In this sample, this clonotype turned up many times. V gene TRBV4-3 combines with J gene TRBJ2-4, with D possibly TRBD2 on 6 matching bases. V was trimmed by 4 bases and J by 1 base, leaving 8 bases between them. The CDR3 loop spans 14 amino acids. From germline, CDR1 is LGHNA and CDR2 YSLEER. The chain's CDR3 is CASSLADAKNIQYF. CDR3 DNA sequence: TGCGCCAGCAGCCTAGCGGATGCCAAAAACATTCAGTACTTC.

This clonotype was counted at least ten times. The chain couples TRBV20-1 to TRBJ1-1; D remains ambiguous. The germline V gene has CDR1 DFQATT and CDR2 SNEGSKA (reference sequence). V lost 2 bases, J lost 6 bases, and 7 bases lay in between. The CDR3 contains 11 residues. CDR3 in amino acids: CSARFYSEAFF. In DNA, the CDR3 is TGCAGTGCTAGATTCTATTCTGAAGCTTTCTTT.

This clonotype was observed at least ten times. The V call is TRBV10-2, the J call TRBJ2-5; D remains unclear. The germline V and J ends were trimmed by 5 bases and 3 bases, with 7 bases remaining between them. The CDR3 loop spans 12 amino acids. The germline V gene has CDR1 WSHSY and CDR2 SAAADI. The CDR3 spells CASSPGKETQYF. The CDR3 nucleotides are TGCGCCAGCAGTCCGGGTAAAGAGACCCAGTACTTC.

This clonotype was recorded at least ten times. The chain recombines TRBV11-2 with TRBJ1-6, with D perhaps TRBD1 (5 bases). The V gene's germline CDR1 is SGHAT and CDR2 FQNNGV. CDR3 length: 15 residues. Trimming cost V 5 bases and J 6 bases, with 14 bases left between them. The CDR3, as DNA: TGTGCCAGCAGCCGCTCCGGGACTAGTAATTCACCCCTCCACTTT. Amino acid sequence: CASSRSGTSNSPLHF.

This clonotype has only a few counts. J is TRBJ1-1 and V is TRBV20-1, with D hard to call. V was trimmed by 0 bases and J by 10 bases, leaving 9 bases between them. The germline V gene has CDR1 DFQATT and CDR2 SNEGSKA (reference sequence). This CDR3 is built from 11 residues. The CDR3 protein is CSARDGAGAFF. DNA for the CDR3: TGCAGTGCTAGAGATGGAGCTGGAGCTTTCTTT.

This chain links TRBV12-3 or TRBV12-4 with TRBJ2-7, with D possibly TRBD2 on 7 matching bases. The V and J ends lost 3 bases and 2 bases respectively, with 11 bases between them. The CDR3 runs 14 residues. The CDR3 is CASSLWEGAYEQYF. Written as DNA, the CDR3 is TGTGCCAGCAGTTTGTGGGAGGGGGCCTACGAGCAGTACTTC.

This clonotype was detected many times. V usage is TRBV29-1 and J usage is TRBJ2-1; D unresolved. Trimming shortened V by 8 bases and J by 3 bases, and 11 bases separated the two germline ends. Germline-derived CDR1 and CDR2 are SQVTM and ANQGSEA. CDR3 length: 12 residues. CDR3 in amino acids: CSSRERYNEQFF. The CDR3 nucleotides read TGCAGCTCCAGAGAGCGCTACAATGAGCAGTTCTTC.